These 17 T cell receptor beta chains share one sample of origin, sequenced in a study of CD8+CD57+ T cells in acquired aplastic anemia. For CDR3 and TCR beta VDJ profiling, genomic DNA was the template used. TCRdb independently ran MiXCR on the reads; one entry per CDR3 protein. The table has some 170,000 distinct CDR3 sequences, roughly 48% seen once. Patients chosen for sequencing had CD8+CD57+ cells that had expanded, as shown by flow cytometry. The sample consisted of sorted CD4+, CD8+, or CD8+CD57+ T cells (not recorded which) from PBMCs. The source of these receptors is a human donor with aplastic anemia.

In this sample, this clonotype turned up many times. The gene calls are TRBV20-1 and TRBJ1-4, with D possibly being TRBD1 (5 bases). The V gene lost 6 bases and the J gene lost 10 bases, with 15 bases spanning the gap. The CDR3 spans 12 residues. The germline CDR1 and CDR2 sequences are DFQATT and SNEGSKA (reference sequence). The CDR3 protein is CSALLRGRKLFF. As DNA, the CDR3 is TGCAGTGCGCTCTTAAGGGGAAGAAAACTGTTTTTT.

This clonotype was detected a few times. The chain carries TRBV18 and TRBJ2-5, with 13 bases identical to TRBD2. The CDR3 totals 17 residues. CDR1 is KGHSH, CDR2 LQKENI, per germline. V was clipped by 0 bases and J by 5 bases; unmatched bases: 6. The CDR3, as DNA: TGTGCCAGCTCACCACCGGGACTAGCGGGGAGAGGGGAGACCCAGTACTTC. Its translation: CASSPPGLAGRGETQYF.

There are a few counts of this clonotype. The J gene is TRBJ2-2, the V gene TRBV7-6; 9 bases map to TRBD1. With V trimmed by 2 bases and J by 1 base, 8 bases remained unmatched. The CDR3 totals 18 residues. Germline-derived CDR1 and CDR2 are SGHVS and FNYEAQ. DNA of the CDR3: TGTGCCAGCAGCTTAAGGGGACAGGGAACGATGAACACCGGGGAGCTGTTTTTT. This translates into CASSLRGQGTMNTGELFF.

This rearrangement joins TRBV2 to TRBJ2-5; the D is unclear. CDR1 is SNHLY and CDR2 is FYNNEI in the germline V gene. Trimming left V 8 bases short and J 5 bases short, with 3 bases between. This CDR3 has 9 amino acids. This chain's CDR3 is CASGETQYF. CDR3 DNA sequence: TGTGCCAGCGGGGAGACCCAGTACTTC.

This clonotype was found once. This CDR3 reads CATTDYTEAFF. The CDR3, as DNA: TGTGCCACCACAGATTACACTGAAGCTTTCTTT. The genes are TRBV7-9 and TRBJ1-1; D unresolved. This CDR3 is 11 amino acids long. Germline assignment: CDR1 SEHNR and CDR2 FQNEAQ (reference sequence). V was clipped by 10 bases and J by 3 bases, with 9 bases between them.

With respect to this clonotype: A read error is likely, as this CDR3 ends without the conserved phenylalanine or tryptophan. This sequence joins TRBV10-2 and TRBJ2-7; 9 bases line up with TRBD2. The CDR3 runs to 15 residues. V gave up 7 bases and J gave up 2 bases; unmatched junction bases: 9. Germline lookup yields CDR1 WSHSY and CDR2 SAAADI. CDR3 protein: CASTQAGGITYEQYL. As DNA, the CDR3 is TGCGCCAGCACGCAAGCGGGAGGAATCACCTACGAGCAGTACCTC.

CDR3: CASSAGTGGQETQYF. Written as DNA, the CDR3 is TGTGCCAGCAGCGCCGGGACAGGGGGGCAAGAGACCCAGTACTTC. The V call is TRBV7-3, the J call TRBJ2-5; TRBD1 agrees at 11 bases. V shed 5 bases, J shed 2 bases, and the junction held 4 bases outside the gene matches. The germline CDR1 and CDR2 sequences are SGHTA and FQGTGA. The CDR3 totals 15 residues.

This clonotype has a count of ten or more. The chain combines TRBV4-2 with TRBJ1-4; D call uncertain. V was cut by 4 bases and J by 5 bases, with 17 bases left in between. Germline V gene lookup returns CDR1 LGHNA and CDR2 YNFKEQ. The CDR3 is 16 residues long. The chain's CDR3 is CASSRDDVGRNEKLFF. The CDR3 DNA sequence: TGTGCCAGCAGCCGCGACGACGTTGGGAGGAATGAAAAACTGTTTTTT.

A note on this clonotype: An end of the junction does not agree with germline; a read error may underlie this. The rearrangement joins TRBV6-5 to TRBJ1-2, with D hard to call. Germline-derived CDR1 and CDR2 are MNHEY and SVGAGI. This CDR3 has 12 residues. CDR3 protein: CASSYPTDGYTF. CDR3 bases: TGTGCCAGCAGTTACCCGACGGATGGCTACACTTTC.

In regard to this clonotype: This may be a read error: a much more frequent sequence differs by one nucleotide. The chain uses TRBV5-6 and TRBJ1-2, with a weak D call TRBD1 (6 bases). This CDR3 has 15 residues. CDR1 and CDR2 from the germline V gene are SGHDT and YYEEEE. In DNA, the CDR3 is TGTGCCAGCAGCTTGACAGAGGGGGGGAGTAGTGGCCACACCTTC. It codes for CASSLTEGGSSGHTF.

The rearrangement links TRBV9 to TRBJ2-1; D perhaps matches TRBD1 (5 bases). V was trimmed by 0 bases and J by 5 bases, leaving 12 bases between them. There are 15 residues in the CDR3. Germline CDR1 and CDR2: SGDLS and YYNGEE. In DNA, the CDR3 is TGTGCCAGCAGCGTAGCAGGGTATTCCCACAATGAGCAGTTCTTC. Translated: CASSVAGYSHNEQFF.

The chain couples TRBV10-1 to TRBJ1-1; TRBD1 agrees at 10 bases. This CDR3 spans 12 amino acids. V gave up 10 bases and J gave up 7 bases; unmatched junction bases: 6. Germline V gene data show CDR1 as WNHNN and CDR2 as SYGVQD (reference sequence). In nucleotides, the CDR3 is TGCGCCAATACGGGACAGGGGCGTGAAGCTTTCTTT. It yields the protein CANTGQGREAFF.

The chain employs TRBV15 and TRBJ2-7, with D unclear. From germline, CDR1 is LNHNV and CDR2 YYDKDF (reference sequence). The length of the CDR3 is 15 residues. V lost 1 base and J 1 base, leaving 11 bases between the germline ends. CDR3 amino acids: CATSRGGEQSYEQYF. CDR3 in DNA: TGTGCCACCAGCAGAGGCGGAGAGCAATCCTACGAGCAGTACTTC.

Many counts were recorded for this clonotype. The chain is built from TRBV12-3 or TRBV12-4 and TRBJ1-6, with D perhaps matching TRBD1 (6 bases). Trimming took off 7 bases at V and 10 bases at J, with 20 bases between the two ends. This CDR3 spans 15 amino acids. Here the CDR3 reads CASTFNTGIGSPLHF. The CDR3 DNA is TGTGCCAGCACTTTCAATACAGGGATAGGGTCACCCCTCCACTTT.

The chain uses TRBV9 and TRBJ2-5; a weak D match, TRBD2 (5 bases). In germline, CDR1 is SGDLS, CDR2 YYNGEE. The CDR3 runs to 13 residues. Trimming stripped 0 bases from V and 6 bases from J, with 9 bases between. This chain's CDR3 is CASSVGRAKTQYF. DNA of the CDR3: TGTGCCAGCAGCGTAGGGCGGGCGAAGACCCAGTACTTC.

This clonotype was picked up a small number of times. The chain has TRBV3-1 and TRBJ1-2; TRBD1 matches 10 bases. The CDR3 sequence is 16 residues long. The ends lost 4 bases at V and 4 bases at J; junction bases unmatched: 9. CDR1 is LGHDT and CDR2 is YNNKEL in the germline V gene (reference sequence). The CDR3, as DNA: TGTGCCAGCAGCCCCAGCCACGGGACAGGGGCCTATGGCTACACCTTC. Translated, it gives CASSPSHGTGAYGYTF.

The chain joins TRBV24-1 to TRBJ1-5, with 7 bases aligning to TRBD1. Trimming cost V 3 bases and J 9 bases; bases outside gene matches: 4. This CDR3 region has 13 residues. CDR1 and CDR2 (germline): KGHDR, SFDVKD. The CDR3 region is CATSDGTAGPQHF. The CDR3 bases are TGTGCCACCAGTGATGGGACAGCCGGGCCCCAGCATTTT.